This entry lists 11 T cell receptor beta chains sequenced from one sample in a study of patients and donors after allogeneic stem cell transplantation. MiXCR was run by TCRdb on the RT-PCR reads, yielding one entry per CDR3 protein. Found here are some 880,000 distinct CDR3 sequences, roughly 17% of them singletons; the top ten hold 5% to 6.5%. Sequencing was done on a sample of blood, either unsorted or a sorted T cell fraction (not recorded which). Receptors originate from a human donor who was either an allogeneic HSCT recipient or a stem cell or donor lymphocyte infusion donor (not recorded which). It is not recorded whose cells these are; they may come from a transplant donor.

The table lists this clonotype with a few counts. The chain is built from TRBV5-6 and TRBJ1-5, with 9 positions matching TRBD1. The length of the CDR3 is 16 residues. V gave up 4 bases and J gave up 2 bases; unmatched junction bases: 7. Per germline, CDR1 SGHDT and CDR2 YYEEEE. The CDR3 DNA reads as TGTGCCAGCAGCGCCGGGACAGGGCTTCGCAATCAGCCCCAGCATTTT. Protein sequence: CASSAGTGLRNQPQHF.

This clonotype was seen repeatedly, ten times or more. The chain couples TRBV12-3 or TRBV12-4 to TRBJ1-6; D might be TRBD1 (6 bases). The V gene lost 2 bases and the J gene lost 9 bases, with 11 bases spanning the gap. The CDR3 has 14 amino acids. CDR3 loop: CASSLKQGSSPLHF. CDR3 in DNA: TGTGCCAGCAGTTTAAAACAGGGAAGTTCACCCCTCCACTTT.

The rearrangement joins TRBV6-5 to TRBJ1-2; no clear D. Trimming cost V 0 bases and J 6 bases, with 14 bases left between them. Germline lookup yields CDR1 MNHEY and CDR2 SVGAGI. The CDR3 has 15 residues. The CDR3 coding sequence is TGTGCCAGCAGTTACTCCGGGGTAGAGGCGGATGGCTACACCTTC. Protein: CASSYSGVEADGYTF.

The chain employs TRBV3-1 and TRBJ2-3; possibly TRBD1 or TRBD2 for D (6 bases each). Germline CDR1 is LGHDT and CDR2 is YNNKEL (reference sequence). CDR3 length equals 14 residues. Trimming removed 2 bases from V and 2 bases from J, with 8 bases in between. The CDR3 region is CASSQRGPTDTQYF. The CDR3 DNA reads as TGTGCCAGCAGCCAACGGGGGCCCACAGATACGCAGTATTTT.

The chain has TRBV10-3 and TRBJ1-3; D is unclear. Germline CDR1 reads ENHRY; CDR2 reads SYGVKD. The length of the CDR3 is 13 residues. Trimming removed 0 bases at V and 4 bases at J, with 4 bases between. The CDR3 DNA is TGTGCCATCAGTGAGTCTGGAGGAAACACCATATATTTT. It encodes CAISESGGNTIYF.

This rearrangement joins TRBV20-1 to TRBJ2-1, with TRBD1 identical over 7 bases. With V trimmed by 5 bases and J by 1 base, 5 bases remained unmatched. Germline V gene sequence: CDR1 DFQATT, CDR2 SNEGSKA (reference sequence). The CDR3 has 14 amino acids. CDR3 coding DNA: TGCAGTGCTCAGCGACAGGGTTCCTACAATGAGCAGTTCTTC. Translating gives CSAQRQGSYNEQFF.

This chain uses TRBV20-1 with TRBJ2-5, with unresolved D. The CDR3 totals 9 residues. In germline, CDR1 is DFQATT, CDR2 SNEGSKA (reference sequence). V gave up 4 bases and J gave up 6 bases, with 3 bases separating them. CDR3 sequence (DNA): TGCAGTGCTACGAAGACCCAGTACTTC. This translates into CSATKTQYF.

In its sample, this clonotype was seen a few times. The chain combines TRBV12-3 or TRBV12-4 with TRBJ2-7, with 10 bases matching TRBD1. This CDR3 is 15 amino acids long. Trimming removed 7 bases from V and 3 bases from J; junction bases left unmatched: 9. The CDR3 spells CASTPEGQGLYEQYF. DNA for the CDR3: TGTGCCAGCACCCCGGAGGGACAGGGGCTCTACGAGCAGTACTTC.

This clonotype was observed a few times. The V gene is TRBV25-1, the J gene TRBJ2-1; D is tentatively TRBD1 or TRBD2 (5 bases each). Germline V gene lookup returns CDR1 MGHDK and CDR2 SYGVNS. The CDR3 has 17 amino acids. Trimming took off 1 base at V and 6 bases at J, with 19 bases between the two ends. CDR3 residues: CASSESGTWGSVNEQFF. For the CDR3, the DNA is TGTGCCAGCAGTGAATCCGGAACTTGGGGGAGCGTCAATGAGCAGTTCTTC. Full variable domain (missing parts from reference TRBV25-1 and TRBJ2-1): EADIYQTPRYLVIGTGKKITLECSQTMGHDKMYWYQQDPGMELHLIHYSYGVNSTEKGDLSSESTVSRIRTEHFPLTLESARPSHTSQYLCASSESGTWGSVNEQFFGPGTRLTVL.

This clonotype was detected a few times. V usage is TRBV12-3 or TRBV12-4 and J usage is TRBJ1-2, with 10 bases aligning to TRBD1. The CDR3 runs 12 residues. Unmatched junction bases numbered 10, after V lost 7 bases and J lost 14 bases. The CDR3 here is CASTLRTGGATF. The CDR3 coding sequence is TGTGCCAGCACCCTAAGGACAGGGGGTGCGACCTTC.

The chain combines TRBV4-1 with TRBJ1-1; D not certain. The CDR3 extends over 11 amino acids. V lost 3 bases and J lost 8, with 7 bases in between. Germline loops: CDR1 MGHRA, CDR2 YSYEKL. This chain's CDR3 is CASSQTTEAFF. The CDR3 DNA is TGCGCCAGCAGCCAGACTACCGAAGCTTTCTTT.